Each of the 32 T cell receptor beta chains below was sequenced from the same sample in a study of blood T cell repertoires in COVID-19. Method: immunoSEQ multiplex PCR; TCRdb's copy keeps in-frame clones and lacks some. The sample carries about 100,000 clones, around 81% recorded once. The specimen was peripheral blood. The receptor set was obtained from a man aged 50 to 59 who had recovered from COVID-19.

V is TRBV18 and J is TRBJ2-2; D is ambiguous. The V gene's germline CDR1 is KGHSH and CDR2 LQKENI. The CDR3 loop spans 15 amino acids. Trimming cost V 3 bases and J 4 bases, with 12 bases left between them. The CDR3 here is CASSPRSGPTGELFF. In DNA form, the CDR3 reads TGTGCCAGCTCACCGCGCTCTGGGCCCACCGGGGAGCTGTTTTTT.

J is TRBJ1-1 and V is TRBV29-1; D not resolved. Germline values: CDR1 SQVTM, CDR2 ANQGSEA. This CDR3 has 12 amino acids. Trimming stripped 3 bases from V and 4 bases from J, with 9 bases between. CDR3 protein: CSVENSPTEAFF. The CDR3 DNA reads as TGCAGCGTTGAGAACAGCCCCACTGAAGCTTTCTTT.

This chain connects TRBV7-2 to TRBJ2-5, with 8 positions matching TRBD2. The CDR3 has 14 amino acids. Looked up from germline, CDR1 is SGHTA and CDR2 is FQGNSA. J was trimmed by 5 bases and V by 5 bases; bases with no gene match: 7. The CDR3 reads CASSLTGGRETQYF. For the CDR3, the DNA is TGTGCCAGCAGCCTTACGGGGGGGCGGGAGACCCAGTACTTC.

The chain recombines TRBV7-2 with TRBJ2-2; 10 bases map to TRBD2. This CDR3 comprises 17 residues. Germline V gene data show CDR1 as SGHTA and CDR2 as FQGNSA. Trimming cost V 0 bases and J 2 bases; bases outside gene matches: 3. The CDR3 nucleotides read TGTGCCAGCAGCTTAGCTCTAGCGGGAGTAAACACCGGGGAGCTGTTTTTT. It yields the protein CASSLALAGVNTGELFF.

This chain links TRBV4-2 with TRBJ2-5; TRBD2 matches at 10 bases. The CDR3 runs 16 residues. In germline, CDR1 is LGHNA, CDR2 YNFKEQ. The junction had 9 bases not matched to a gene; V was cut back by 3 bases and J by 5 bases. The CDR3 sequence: CASSQGNLAGDETQYF. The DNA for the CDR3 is TGTGCCAGCAGCCAGGGGAACCTAGCGGGAGACGAGACCCAGTACTTC.

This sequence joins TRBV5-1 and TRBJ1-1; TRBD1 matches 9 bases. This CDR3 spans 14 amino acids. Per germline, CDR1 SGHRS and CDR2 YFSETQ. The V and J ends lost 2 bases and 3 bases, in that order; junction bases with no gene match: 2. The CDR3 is CASSLQGAYTEAFF. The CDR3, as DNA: TGCGCCAGCAGCTTACAGGGGGCGTACACTGAAGCTTTCTTT.

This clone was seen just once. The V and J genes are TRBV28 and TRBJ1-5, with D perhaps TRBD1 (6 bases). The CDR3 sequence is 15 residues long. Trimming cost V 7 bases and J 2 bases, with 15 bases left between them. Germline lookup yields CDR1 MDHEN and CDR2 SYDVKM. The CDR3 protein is CASTKTGSGNQPQHF. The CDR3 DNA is TGTGCCAGCACCAAGACAGGTTCGGGCAATCAGCCCCAGCATTTT.

CDR3 bases: TGTGCCAGCAGCTCAGGGGGGTATGGCTACACCTTC. Amino acid sequence: CASSSGGYGYTF. The chain carries TRBV7-9 and TRBJ1-2, with 7 bases fitting TRBD1. CDR3 size: 12 residues. Trimming cost V 4 bases and J 5 bases; bases outside gene matches: 1. Germline-derived CDR1 and CDR2 are SEHNR and FQNEAQ (reference sequence).

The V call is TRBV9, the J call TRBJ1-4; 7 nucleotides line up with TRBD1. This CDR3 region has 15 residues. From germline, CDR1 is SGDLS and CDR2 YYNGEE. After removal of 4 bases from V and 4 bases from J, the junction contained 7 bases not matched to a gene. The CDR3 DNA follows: TGTGCCAGCAGCACCCACAGGGGAAATAATGAAAAACTGTTTTTT. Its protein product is CASSTHRGNNEKLFF.

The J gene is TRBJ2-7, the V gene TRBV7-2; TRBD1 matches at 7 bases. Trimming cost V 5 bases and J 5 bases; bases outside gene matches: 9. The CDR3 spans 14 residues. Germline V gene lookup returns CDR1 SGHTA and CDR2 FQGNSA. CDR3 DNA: TGTGCCAGCAGCCGTAGACAGGGTCCAGACGAGCAGTACTTC. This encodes CASSRRQGPDEQYF. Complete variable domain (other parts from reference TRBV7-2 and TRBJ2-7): GAGVSQSPSNKVTEKGKDVELRCDPISGHTALYWYRQSLGQGLEFLIYFQGNSAPDKSGLPSDRFSAERTGGSVSTLTIQRTQQEDSAVYLCASSRRQGPDEQYFGPGTRLTVT.

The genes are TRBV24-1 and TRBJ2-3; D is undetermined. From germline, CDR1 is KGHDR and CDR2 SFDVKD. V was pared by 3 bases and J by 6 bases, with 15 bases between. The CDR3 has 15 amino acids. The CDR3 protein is CATSDGGLLADTQYF. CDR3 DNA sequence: TGTGCCACCAGTGATGGCGGTCTCCTTGCGGATACGCAGTATTTT.

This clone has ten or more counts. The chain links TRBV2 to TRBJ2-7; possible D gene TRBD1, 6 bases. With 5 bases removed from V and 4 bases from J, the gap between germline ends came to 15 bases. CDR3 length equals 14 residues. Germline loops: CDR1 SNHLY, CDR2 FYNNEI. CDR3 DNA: TGTGCCAGCAGTAATCCAGGGGCAGATTACGAGCAGTACTTC. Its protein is CASSNPGADYEQYF.

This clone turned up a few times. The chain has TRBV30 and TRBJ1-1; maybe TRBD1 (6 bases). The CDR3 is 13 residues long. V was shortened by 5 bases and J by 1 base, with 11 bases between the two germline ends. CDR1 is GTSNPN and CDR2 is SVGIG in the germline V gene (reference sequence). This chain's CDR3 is CAWRMTGNTEAFF. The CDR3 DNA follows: TGTGCCTGGCGTATGACAGGGAACACTGAAGCTTTCTTT.

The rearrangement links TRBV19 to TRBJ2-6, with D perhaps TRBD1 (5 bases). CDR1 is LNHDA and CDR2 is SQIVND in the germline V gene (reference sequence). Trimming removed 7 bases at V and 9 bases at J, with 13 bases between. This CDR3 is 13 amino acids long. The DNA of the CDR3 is TGTGCCAGTAAGCAGGGTAAGGGCAACGTCCTGACTTTC. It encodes CASKQGKGNVLTF.

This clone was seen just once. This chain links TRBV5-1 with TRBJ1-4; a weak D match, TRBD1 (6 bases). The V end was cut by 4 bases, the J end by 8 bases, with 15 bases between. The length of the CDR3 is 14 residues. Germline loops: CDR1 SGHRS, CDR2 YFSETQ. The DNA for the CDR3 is TGCGCCAGCAGCGCGACACAGGGTCGGGAAAAACTGTTTTTT. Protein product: CASSATQGREKLFF.

The CDR3 bases are TGTGCCAGCAGTCAAGACAGGAGGAAAACCAACACTGAAGCTTTCTTT. This gives the protein CASSQDRRKTNTEAFF. The chain couples TRBV6-2 or TRBV6-3 to TRBJ1-1; a possible D gene is TRBD1 (6 bases). Trimming stripped 5 bases from V and 2 bases from J, with 18 bases between. Germline assignment: CDR1 MNHEY and CDR2 SVGEGT. This CDR3 contains 16 residues.

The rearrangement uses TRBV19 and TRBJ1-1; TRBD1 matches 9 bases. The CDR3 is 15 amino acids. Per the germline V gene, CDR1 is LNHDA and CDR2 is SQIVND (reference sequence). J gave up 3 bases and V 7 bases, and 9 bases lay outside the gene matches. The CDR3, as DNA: TGTGCCAGTACGACCGGGACAGGGTACGACACTGAAGCTTTCTTT. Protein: CASTTGTGYDTEAFF.

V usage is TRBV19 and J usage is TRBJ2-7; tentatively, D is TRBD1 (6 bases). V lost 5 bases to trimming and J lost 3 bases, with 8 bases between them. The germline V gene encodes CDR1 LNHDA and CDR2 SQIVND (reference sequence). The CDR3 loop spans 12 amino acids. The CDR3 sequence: CASSRDNYEQYF. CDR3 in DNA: TGTGCCAGTAGTCGGGACAACTACGAGCAGTACTTC.

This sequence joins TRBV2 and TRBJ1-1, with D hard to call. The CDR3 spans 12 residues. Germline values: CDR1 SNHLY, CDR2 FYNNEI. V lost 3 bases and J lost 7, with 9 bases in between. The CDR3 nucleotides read TGTGCCAGCAGTGATGGCAACCTTGAAGCTTTCTTT. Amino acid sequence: CASSDGNLEAFF.

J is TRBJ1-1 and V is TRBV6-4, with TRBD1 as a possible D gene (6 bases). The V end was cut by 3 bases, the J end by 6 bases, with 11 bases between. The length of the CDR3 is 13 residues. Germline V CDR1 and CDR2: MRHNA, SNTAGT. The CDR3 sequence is CASSESNRAEAFF. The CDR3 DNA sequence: TGTGCCAGCAGTGAGTCAAACAGGGCTGAAGCTTTCTTT.

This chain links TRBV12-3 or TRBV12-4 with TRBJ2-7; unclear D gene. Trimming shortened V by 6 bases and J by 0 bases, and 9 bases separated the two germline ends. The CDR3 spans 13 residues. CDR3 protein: CASSHVHSYEQYF. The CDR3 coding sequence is TGTGCCAGCAGCCATGTACACTCCTACGAGCAGTACTTC.

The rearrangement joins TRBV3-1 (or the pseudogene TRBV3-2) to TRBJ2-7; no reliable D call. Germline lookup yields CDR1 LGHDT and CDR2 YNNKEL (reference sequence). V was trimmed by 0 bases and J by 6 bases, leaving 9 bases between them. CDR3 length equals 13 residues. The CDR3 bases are TGTGCCAGCAGCCAAGATCGAGTTTCCGAGCAGTACTTC. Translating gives CASSQDRVSEQYF.

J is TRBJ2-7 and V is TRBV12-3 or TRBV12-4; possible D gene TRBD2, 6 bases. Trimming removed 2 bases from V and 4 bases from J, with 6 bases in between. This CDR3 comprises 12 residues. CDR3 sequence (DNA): TGTGCCAGCAGTTTACGGGGGTACGAGCAGTACTTC. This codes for CASSLRGYEQYF.

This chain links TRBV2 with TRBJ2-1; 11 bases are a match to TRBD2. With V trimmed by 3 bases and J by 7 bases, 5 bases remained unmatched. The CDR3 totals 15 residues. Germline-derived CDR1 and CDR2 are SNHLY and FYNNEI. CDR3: CASSETPSGGNEQFF. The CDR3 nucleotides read TGTGCCAGCAGTGAGACCCCTAGCGGGGGGAATGAGCAGTTCTTC.

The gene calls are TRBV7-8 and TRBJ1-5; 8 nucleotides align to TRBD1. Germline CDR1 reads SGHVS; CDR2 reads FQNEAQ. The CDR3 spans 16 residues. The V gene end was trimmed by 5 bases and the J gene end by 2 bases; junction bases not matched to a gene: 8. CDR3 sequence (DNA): TGTGCCAGCAGCGCGCAGGGGGCGGGGCGCAATCAGCCCCAGCATTTT. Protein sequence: CASSAQGAGRNQPQHF.

The chain's CDR3 is CASSDVRLTTDTQYF. The CDR3, as DNA: TGTGCCAGCAGTGATGTGAGACTAACAACAGATACGCAGTATTTT. The rearrangement uses TRBV6-2 or TRBV6-3 and TRBJ2-3; possibly TRBD2 for D (5 bases). The CDR3 is 15 amino acids. Germline CDR1 and CDR2: MNHEY and SVGEGT. With 5 bases removed from V and 3 bases from J, the gap between germline ends came to 15 bases.

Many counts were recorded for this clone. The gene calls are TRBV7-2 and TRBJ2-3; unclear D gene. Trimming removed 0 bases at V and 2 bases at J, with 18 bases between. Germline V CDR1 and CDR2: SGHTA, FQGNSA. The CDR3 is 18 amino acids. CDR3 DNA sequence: TGTGCCAGCAGCTTAGCGCATCAGTCAGGAACGGTCACAGATACGCAGTATTTT. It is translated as CASSLAHQSGTVTDTQYF.

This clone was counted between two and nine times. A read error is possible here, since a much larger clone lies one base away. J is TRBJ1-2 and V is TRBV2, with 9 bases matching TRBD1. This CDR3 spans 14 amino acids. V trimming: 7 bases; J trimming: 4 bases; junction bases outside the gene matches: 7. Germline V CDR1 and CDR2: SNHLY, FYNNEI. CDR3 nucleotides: TGTGCCAGCACCTCCGGGACAGGGTTCTATGGCTACACCTTC. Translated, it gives CASTSGTGFYGYTF.

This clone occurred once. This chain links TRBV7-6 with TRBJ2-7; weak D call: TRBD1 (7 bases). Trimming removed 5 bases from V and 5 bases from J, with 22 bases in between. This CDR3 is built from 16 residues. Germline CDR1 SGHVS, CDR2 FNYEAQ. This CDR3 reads CASSGGPGGGLHEQYF. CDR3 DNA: TGTGCCAGCAGCGGGGGGCCTGGAGGGGGCCTCCACGAGCAGTACTTC.

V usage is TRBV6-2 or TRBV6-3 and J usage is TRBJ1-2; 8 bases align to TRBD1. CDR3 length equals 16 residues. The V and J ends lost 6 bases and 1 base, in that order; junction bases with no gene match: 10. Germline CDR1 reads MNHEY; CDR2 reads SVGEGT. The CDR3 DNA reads TGTGCCAGCAGCGACGGACAGGGAAAAAATAACTATGGCTACACCTTC. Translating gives CASSDGQGKNNYGYTF.

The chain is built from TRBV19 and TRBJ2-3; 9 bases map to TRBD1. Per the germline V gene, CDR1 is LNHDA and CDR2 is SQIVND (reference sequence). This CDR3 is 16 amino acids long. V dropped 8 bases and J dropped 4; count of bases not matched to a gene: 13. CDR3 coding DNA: TGTGCCAGTGGCCCGGGACAGGGCAGGTGGCCAGATACGCAGTATTTT. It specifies CASGPGQGRWPDTQYF.

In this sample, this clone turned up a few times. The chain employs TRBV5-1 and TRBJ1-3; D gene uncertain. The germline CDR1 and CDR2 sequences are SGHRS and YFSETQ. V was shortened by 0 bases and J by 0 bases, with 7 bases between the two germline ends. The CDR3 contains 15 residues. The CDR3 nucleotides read TGCGCCAGCAGCTTGGCTACGAACTCTGGAAACACCATATATTTT. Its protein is CASSLATNSGNTIYF.